The clone carrying this T cell receptor beta chain was counted a few times. The CDR3 spans 18 residues. Germline V gene lookup returns CDR1 SEHNR and CDR2 FQNEAQ (reference sequence). With 1 base removed from V and 0 bases from J, the gap between germline ends came to 18 bases. The authors ran a second PCR of about 6 to 12 cycles using a sample-barcoded 5' primer and a J-beta primer mix. Via MiXCR, TCRdb re-called the 5' RACE reads, giving one row per CDR3 protein. In the table there are around 1,000,000 distinct CDR3 sequences, almost 25% of which are singletons. The sample belongs to a study of blood T cells in healthy people across ages. PBMCs numbering at least 6.5 million were isolated per sample. The sample was also linked to a second study, of T cells of mothers and their children.

Sequencing was carried out using blood. V gene TRBV7-9 combines with J gene TRBJ2-5; a possible D gene is TRBD1 (6 bases). This TCR was sampled from a girl aged 2-10 years in good health. The CDR3 DNA is TGTGCCAGCAGCTTAGAGTACCAGGGCAGGGGCTACCAAGAGACCCAGTACTTC. Its protein product is CASSLEYQGRGYQETQYF. Full variable domain (rest looked up from reference TRBV7-9 and TRBJ2-5): DTGVSQNPRHKITKRGQNVTFRCDPISEHNRLYWYRQTLGQGPEFLTYFQNEAQLEKSRLLSDRFSAERPKGSFSTLEIQRTEQGDSAMYLCASSLEYQGRGYQETQYFGPGTRLLVL.